These 22 T cell receptor beta chains originate from one sample sequenced in a study of beta chain features in type 1 diabetes. Sequencing targeted expressed TCRB transcripts, as all isolated RNA had been reverse transcribed. Some clones are missing from TCRdb's copy, which holds only in-frame ones; the method was immunoSEQ multiplex PCR. The data contain 130,000 to 150,000 clones, 8.5% to 12% of them singletons. Sequenced sample: naive CD4+ T cells from blood. The receptors were sampled from a man aged 18-30 years in good health.

This clone turned up a few times. J is TRBJ1-4 and V is TRBV9; TRBD1 agrees at 12 bases. This CDR3 is built from 16 residues. Germline-derived CDR1 and CDR2 are SGDLS and YYNGEE. V shed 4 bases and J 4 bases; nucleotides not matched to a gene: 5. The CDR3 DNA reads as TGTGCCAGCAGCAGCCGGGACAGGGGGCGTAATGAAAAACTGTTTTTT. This translates into CASSSRDRGRNEKLFF.

This clone appeared a few times. The genes are TRBV30 and TRBJ2-7, with TRBD1 identical over 8 bases. The CDR3 extends over 12 amino acids. The junction had 3 bases not matched to a gene; V was cut back by 1 base and J by 7 bases. CDR1 and CDR2 (germline): GTSNPN, SVGIG (reference sequence). In DNA form, the CDR3 reads TGTGCCTGGAGTGGCAGGGGGCTGGAGCAGTACTTC. Its translation: CAWSGRGLEQYF.

This clone was counted a few times. The chain links TRBV4-2 to TRBJ2-3; 7 bases match TRBD2. Germline assignment: CDR1 LGHNA and CDR2 YNFKEQ. This CDR3 has 20 amino acids. V lost 3 bases, J lost 2 bases, and 20 bases stayed unmatched. The CDR3 coding sequence is TGTGCCAGCAGCCATCTCGATGCCTCTGGCCTAGCGGAGATCACAGATACGCAGTATTTT. It is translated as CASSHLDASGLAEITDTQYF.

This chain's CDR3 is CAITASGGTGNEQFF. CDR3 bases: TGTGCCATCACCGCCAGCGGGGGGACTGGCAATGAGCAGTTCTTC. The chain has TRBV10-3 and TRBJ2-1; TRBD2 agrees at 9 bases. V gave up 7 bases and J gave up 6 bases; unmatched junction bases: 10. The CDR3 is 15 residues long. CDR1 is ENHRY and CDR2 is SYGVKD in the germline V gene.

Only a few counts were recorded for this clone. The chain uses TRBV28 and TRBJ2-3; weak D call: TRBD1 (6 bases). Germline CDR1 reads MDHEN; CDR2 reads SYDVKM. Trimming shortened V by 3 bases and J by 5 bases, and 15 bases separated the two germline ends. The CDR3 is made up of 15 amino acids. Here the CDR3 DNA reads TGTGCCAGCAGTTTCATCCGCGCAGGGGAAGATACGCAGTATTTT. It codes for CASSFIRAGEDTQYF.

This chain joins TRBV4-1 and TRBJ2-5; no firm D call. Germline CDR1 MGHRA, CDR2 YSYEKL. Trimming took off 3 bases at V and 4 bases at J, with 6 bases between the two ends. This CDR3 spans 12 amino acids. The CDR3 reads CASSHVLETQYF. As DNA, the CDR3 is TGCGCCAGCAGCCACGTGTTAGAGACCCAGTACTTC.

The chain is built from TRBV7-2 and TRBJ2-5; 13 bases fit TRBD2. The germline gives CDR1 SGHTA, CDR2 FQGNSA. Trimming took 4 bases from V and 5 from J; bases not matched to a gene: 10. The CDR3 is 17 residues long. The DNA of the CDR3 is TGTGCCAGCAGCTCGGGACTAGCGGGACCGGCACGGGAGACCCAGTACTTC. Its translation: CASSSGLAGPARETQYF.

This clone has just a few counts. The chain couples TRBV28 to TRBJ2-7; possibly TRBD1 for D (5 bases). The CDR3 is 15 amino acids. Germline V gene lookup returns CDR1 MDHEN and CDR2 SYDVKM. Trimming took 6 bases from V and 3 from J, leaving 18 bases between them. The CDR3, as DNA: TGTGCCAGCAGCCTAGGGGTCCTTTCCCTCTACGAGCAGTACTTC. Its translation is CASSLGVLSLYEQYF.

In its sample, this clone was seen a few times. The rearrangement links TRBV15 to TRBJ2-7; D is possibly TRBD2 (5 bases). Trimming stripped 4 bases from V and 2 bases from J, with 12 bases between. Germline V lookup: CDR1 LNHNV, CDR2 YYDKDF (reference sequence). The CDR3 sequence is 14 residues long. CDR3 protein: CATSKPSGTYEQYF. Written as DNA, the CDR3 is TGTGCCACCAGCAAACCCTCCGGGACCTACGAGCAGTACTTC.

This clone has ten or more counts. V gene TRBV30 combines with J gene TRBJ1-2; 8 positions match TRBD1. In germline, CDR1 is GTSNPN, CDR2 SVGIG (reference sequence). Trimming at V came to 1 base and at J to 11 bases, leaving 12 bases not matched to a gene. This CDR3 is built from 14 residues. The CDR3 loop reads CAWSEAAGGAKYTF. The CDR3 DNA is TGTGCCTGGAGTGAGGCTGCAGGGGGCGCAAAATACACCTTC.

CDR3 residues: CASLRTGALETQYF. In nucleotides, the CDR3 is TGTGCCAGCCTCCGAACAGGGGCTTTGGAGACCCAGTACTTC. This chain links TRBV18 with TRBJ2-5; 7 positions match TRBD1. Germline V gene sequence: CDR1 KGHSH, CDR2 LQKENI. This CDR3 has 14 residues. V gave up 8 bases and J gave up 5 bases; unmatched junction bases: 11.

This clone was observed a handful of times. The CDR3 is CASSDYALRGGTYEQYF. For the CDR3, the DNA is TGTGCCAGCAGTGATTATGCCCTACGCGGGGGGACCTACGAGCAGTACTTC. The gene calls are TRBV27 and TRBJ2-7; TRBD2 agrees at 8 bases. CDR1 and CDR2 (germline): MNHEY, SMNVEV (reference sequence). V was clipped by 5 bases and J by 2 bases; unmatched bases: 14. This CDR3 has 17 amino acids.

CDR3 sequence: CASSLVGTGNNYGYTF. The CDR3 bases are TGTGCCAGCAGCTTGGTGGGGACAGGAAATAACTATGGCTACACCTTC. This chain joins TRBV5-5 and TRBJ1-2; 8 positions match TRBD1. The CDR3 spans 16 residues. J lost 1 base, V lost 0 bases, and 5 bases had no gene match. The V gene's germline CDR1 is SGHKS and CDR2 YYEKEE (reference sequence).

A remark on this clone: In the same sample, other DNA sequences code for this CDR3. The DNA of the CDR3 is TGTGCCACCAGCAGGGACAGGGGGAGCAATCAGCCCCAGCATTTT. Translation gives CATSRDRGSNQPQHF. The J gene is TRBJ1-5, the V gene TRBV15; 10 nucleotides agree with TRBD1. V was pared by 3 bases and J by 1 base, with 0 bases of the junction left unmatched. This CDR3 spans 15 amino acids. CDR1 is LNHNV and CDR2 is YYDKDF in the germline V gene (reference sequence).

The V gene is TRBV6-6, the J gene TRBJ2-5; 9 positions match TRBD1. With 6 bases clipped from V and 1 base from J, the junction kept 6 bases outside the gene matches. The CDR3 covers 15 residues. Per germline, CDR1 MNHNY and CDR2 SVGAGI (reference sequence). Here the CDR3 reads CASRPGQGLQETQYF. The DNA for the CDR3 is TGTGCCAGCAGACCCGGACAGGGGCTCCAAGAGACCCAGTACTTC.

V and J are TRBV2 and TRBJ1-5; a weak D match, TRBD1 (5 bases). The CDR3 totals 15 residues. Germline V gene sequence: CDR1 SNHLY, CDR2 FYNNEI. V was shortened by 6 bases and J by 3 bases, with 15 bases between the two germline ends. The CDR3 here is CASRDGDLLNQPQHF. The DNA for the CDR3 is TGTGCCAGCAGGGATGGGGACTTGCTCAATCAGCCCCAGCATTTT.

The chain joins TRBV25-1 to TRBJ1-2; TRBD1 agrees at 7 bases. Germline V CDR1 and CDR2: MGHDK, SYGVNS. Trimming took 7 bases from V and 4 from J; bases not matched to a gene: 3. There are 12 residues in the CDR3. CDR3 nucleotides: TGTGCCAGCAAGGGGACAGCCTATGGCTACACCTTC. Protein sequence: CASKGTAYGYTF.

This chain uses TRBV7-2 with TRBJ2-5; 11 positions agree with TRBD2. The CDR3 covers 17 residues. The germline CDR1 and CDR2 sequences are SGHTA and FQGNSA. The ends lost 1 base at V and 5 bases at J; junction bases unmatched: 9. CDR3 in DNA: TGTGCCAGCAGCTTAGGACTAGCGGGGCCTGGGGTGGAGACCCAGTACTTC. Its translation: CASSLGLAGPGVETQYF.

This chain links TRBV27 with TRBJ2-3; 11 positions match TRBD2. V trimming: 5 bases; J trimming: 1 base; junction bases outside the gene matches: 2. Germline V CDR1 and CDR2: MNHEY, SMNVEV (reference sequence). The CDR3 extends over 15 amino acids. CDR3 in DNA: TGTGCCAGCAGTAGGGGACTAGCGGGCACAGATACGCAGTATTTT. It specifies CASSRGLAGTDTQYF.

This clone was counted only a few times. The V and J genes are TRBV7-9 and TRBJ2-7, with TRBD1 as a possible D gene (7 bases). The CDR3 has 15 residues. Trimming took 5 bases from V and 3 from J, leaving 17 bases between them. Per the germline V gene, CDR1 is SEHNR and CDR2 is FQNEAQ (reference sequence). The CDR3 DNA is TGTGCCAGCAGCCCCCTGCAGGGGGGCCTCTACGAGCAGTACTTC. Translated: CASSPLQGGLYEQYF.

This chain joins TRBV9 and TRBJ2-5, with 9 nucleotides matching TRBD1. The junction had 4 bases not matched to a gene; V was cut back by 4 bases and J by 3 bases. The germline V gene has CDR1 SGDLS and CDR2 YYNGEE. The CDR3 consists of 14 residues. Here the CDR3 reads CASSPRTGEETQYF. In DNA, the CDR3 is TGTGCCAGCAGCCCCCGGACAGGGGAAGAGACCCAGTACTTC.

The chain recombines TRBV11-2 with TRBJ2-2; 10 positions agree with TRBD1. The germline V gene has CDR1 SGHAT and CDR2 FQNNGV. The length of the CDR3 is 15 residues. J gave up 5 bases and V 5 bases, and 5 bases lay outside the gene matches. As DNA, the CDR3 is TGTGCCAGCAGCGGACGGACAGGGGGTACCGGGGAGCTGTTTTTT. This encodes CASSGRTGGTGELFF.